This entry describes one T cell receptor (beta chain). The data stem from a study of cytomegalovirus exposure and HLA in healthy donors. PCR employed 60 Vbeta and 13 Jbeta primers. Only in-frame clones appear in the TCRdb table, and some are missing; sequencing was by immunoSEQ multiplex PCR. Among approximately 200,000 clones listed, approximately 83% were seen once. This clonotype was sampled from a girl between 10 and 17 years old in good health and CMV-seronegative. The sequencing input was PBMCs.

CDR3 region: CASSPVLAGAKNIQYF. DNA of the CDR3: TGTGCCAGCAGCCCCGTACTAGCGGGAGCCAAAAACATTCAGTACTTC. This rearrangement joins TRBV9 to TRBJ2-4; TRBD2 aligns across 9 bases. Germline values: CDR1 SGDLS, CDR2 YYNGEE. V shed 4 bases and J 0 bases; nucleotides not matched to a gene: 5. There are 16 residues in the CDR3.